The following is a TCR beta chain sequence with its context. What it binds is unknown. The data belong to a study of monozygotic twins with inflammatory bowel disease. Whole-study findings and limits: Limited statistical power may explain no repertoire similarity difference between concordant and discordant twins.

TCRdb reprocessed the 5' RACE reads and keeps a single row for each CDR3 protein, giving no DNA. The specimen's table records 150,000 to 200,000 distinct CDR3 sequences. The CDR3 length is 15 residues. Looked up from germline, CDR1 is SQVTM and CDR2 is ANQGSEA. This receptor was obtained from a human donor with ulcerative colitis or Crohn's disease, or a healthy co-twin of an affected twin (not recorded which). Material for sequencing was blood. This chain uses TRBV29-1 with TRBJ2-2; no DNA is available, so the TRBD1 call from TCRdb remains unchecked. This CDR3 reads CSVAMGHPNTGELFF.